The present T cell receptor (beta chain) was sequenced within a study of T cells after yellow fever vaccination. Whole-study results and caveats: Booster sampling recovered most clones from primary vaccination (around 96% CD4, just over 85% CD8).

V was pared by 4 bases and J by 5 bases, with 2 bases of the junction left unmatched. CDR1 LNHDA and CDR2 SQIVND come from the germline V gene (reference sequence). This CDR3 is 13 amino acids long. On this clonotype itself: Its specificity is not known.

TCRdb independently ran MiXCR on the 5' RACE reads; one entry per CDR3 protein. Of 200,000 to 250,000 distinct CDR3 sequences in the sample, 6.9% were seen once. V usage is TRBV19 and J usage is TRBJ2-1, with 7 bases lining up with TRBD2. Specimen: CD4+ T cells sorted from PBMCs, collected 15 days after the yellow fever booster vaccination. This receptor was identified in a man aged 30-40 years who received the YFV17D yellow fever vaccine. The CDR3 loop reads CASSNLADNEQFF. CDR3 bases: TGTGCCAGTAGTAACCTAGCGGACAATGAGCAGTTCTTC. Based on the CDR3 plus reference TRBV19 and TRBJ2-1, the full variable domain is DGGITQSPKYLFRKEGQNVTLSCEQNLNHDAMYWYRQDPGQGLRLIYYSQIVNDFQKGDIAEGYSVSREKKESFPLTVTSAQKNPTAFYLCASSNLADNEQFFGPGTRLTVL.